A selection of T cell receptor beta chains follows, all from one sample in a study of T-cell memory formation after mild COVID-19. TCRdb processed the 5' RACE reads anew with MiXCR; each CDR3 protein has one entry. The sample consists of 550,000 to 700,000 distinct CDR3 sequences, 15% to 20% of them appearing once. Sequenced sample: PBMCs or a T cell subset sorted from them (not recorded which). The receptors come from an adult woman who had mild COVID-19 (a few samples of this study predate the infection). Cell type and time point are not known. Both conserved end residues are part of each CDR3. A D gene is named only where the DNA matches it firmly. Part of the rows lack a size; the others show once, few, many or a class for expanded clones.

CDR3nt: TGTGCCAGCGGAGACGGATCCTATGGCTACACCTTC
CDR3aa: CASGDGSYGYTF
abundance: few
d_gene: NA
j_gene: TRBJ1-2
v_gene: TRBV5-6

CDR3nt: TGTGCCAGCAAACTAGCGGAAGGCTACGAGCAGTACTTC
CDR3aa: CASKLAEGYEQYF
abundance: NA
d_gene: TRBD2
j_gene: TRBJ2-7
v_gene: TRBV2

CDR3nt: TGTGCCAGCAGCCAAGCCCCGTCCGGGACAGGGGGCGCGTTTACTGAAGCTTTCTTT
CDR3aa: CASSQAPSGTGGAFTEAFF
abundance: few
d_gene: TRBD1
j_gene: TRBJ1-1
v_gene: TRBV4-2

CDR3nt: TGTGCCTGGAGTACAGCGCCCTATAATTCACCCCTCCACTTT
CDR3aa: CAWSTAPYNSPLHF
abundance: NA
d_gene: NA
j_gene: TRBJ1-6
v_gene: TRBV30

CDR3nt: TGTGCCACCAGTGACCCACAGGGCACTGAAGCTTTCTTT
CDR3aa: CATSDPQGTEAFF
abundance: NA
d_gene: NA
j_gene: TRBJ1-1
v_gene: TRBV24-1

CDR3nt: TGTGCCAGCGGTTCGGGGGGCAGGGGGAGTGGCTACACCTTC
CDR3aa: CASGSGGRGSGYTF
abundance: NA
d_gene: TRBD1
j_gene: TRBJ1-2
v_gene: TRBV12-3/TRBV12-4

CDR3nt: TGTGCCAGCGCCTTCCGGCAACAGAGGGGCTACACCTTC
CDR3aa: CASAFRQQRGYTF
abundance: many
d_gene: NA
j_gene: TRBJ1-2
v_gene: TRBV27

CDR3nt: TGTGCCAGCAGCTTCAGGGTCAATCAGCCCCAGCATTTT
CDR3aa: CASSFRVNQPQHF
abundance: NA
d_gene: NA
j_gene: TRBJ1-5
v_gene: TRBV7-2

CDR3nt: TGTGCCAGCAGTCCCGGGACAGGGAACTTCGAGCAGTACTTC
CDR3aa: CASSPGTGNFEQYF
abundance: once
d_gene: TRBD1
j_gene: TRBJ2-7
v_gene: TRBV27

CDR3nt: TGTGCCAGCAGTCTTCTAGACCACGGAGCTTTCTTT
CDR3aa: CASSLLDHGAFF
abundance: few
d_gene: NA
j_gene: TRBJ1-1
v_gene: TRBV6-6

CDR3nt: TGTGCCAGCAGGGACAGGGGTCAGCCCCAGCATTTT
CDR3aa: CASRDRGQPQHF
abundance: few
d_gene: TRBD1
j_gene: TRBJ1-5
v_gene: TRBV27